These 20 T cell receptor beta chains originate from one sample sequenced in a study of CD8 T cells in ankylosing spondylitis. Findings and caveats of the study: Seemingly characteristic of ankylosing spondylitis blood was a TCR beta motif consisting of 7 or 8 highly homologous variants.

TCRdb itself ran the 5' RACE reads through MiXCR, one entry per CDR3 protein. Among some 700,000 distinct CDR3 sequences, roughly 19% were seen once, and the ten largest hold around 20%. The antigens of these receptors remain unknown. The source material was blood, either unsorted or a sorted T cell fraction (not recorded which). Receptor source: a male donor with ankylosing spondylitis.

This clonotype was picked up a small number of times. DNA for the CDR3: TGCGCCAGTAAGCGGGGCACAGATACGCAGTATTTT. Protein: CASKRGTDTQYF. This chain links TRBV5-1 with TRBJ2-3, with D tentatively TRBD2 (6 bases). In germline, CDR1 is SGHRS, CDR2 YFSETQ. The CDR3 consists of 12 residues. Trimming took 8 bases from V and 1 from J, leaving 8 bases between them.

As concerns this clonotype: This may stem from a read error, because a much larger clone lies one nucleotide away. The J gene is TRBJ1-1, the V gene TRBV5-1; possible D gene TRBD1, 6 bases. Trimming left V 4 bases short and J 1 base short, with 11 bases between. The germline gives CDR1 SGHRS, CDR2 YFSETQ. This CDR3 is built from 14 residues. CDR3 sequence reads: CASSPGTQNTEAFF. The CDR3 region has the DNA TGCGCCAGCAGCCCCGGGACACAGAACACTGAAGCTTTCTTT.

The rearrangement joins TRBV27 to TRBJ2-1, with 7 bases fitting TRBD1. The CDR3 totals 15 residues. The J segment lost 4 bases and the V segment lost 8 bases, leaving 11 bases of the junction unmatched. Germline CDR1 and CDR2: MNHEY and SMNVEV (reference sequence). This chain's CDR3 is CASGTTGQPYNEQFF. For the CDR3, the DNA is TGTGCCAGCGGAACCACGGGACAGCCTTACAATGAGCAGTTCTTC.

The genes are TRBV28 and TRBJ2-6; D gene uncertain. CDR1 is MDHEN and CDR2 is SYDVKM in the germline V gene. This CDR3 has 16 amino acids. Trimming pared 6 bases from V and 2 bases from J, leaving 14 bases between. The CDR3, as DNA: TGTGCCAGCAGACCGACTGAGTGGGCTGGGGCCAACGTCCTGACTTTC. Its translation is CASRPTEWAGANVLTF.

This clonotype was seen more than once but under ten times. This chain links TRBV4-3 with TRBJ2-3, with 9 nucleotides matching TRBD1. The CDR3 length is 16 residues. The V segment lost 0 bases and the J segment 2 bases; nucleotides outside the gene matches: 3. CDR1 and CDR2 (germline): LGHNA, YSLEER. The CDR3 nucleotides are TGCGCCAGCAGCCAAGATGGACAGGGGTACACAGATACGCAGTATTTT. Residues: CASSQDGQGYTDTQYF.

In DNA, the CDR3 is TGTGCCAGCAGCCCGCCGAGACTAGCGGGGGGACCCCTCAATGAGCAGTTCTTC. Translation: CASSPPRLAGGPLNEQFF. The rearrangement joins TRBV7-8 to TRBJ2-1, with 13 bases that match TRBD2. V lost 5 bases to trimming and J lost 6 bases; unmatched junction nucleotides: 13. CDR3 length: 18 residues. The germline gives CDR1 SGHVS, CDR2 FQNEAQ.

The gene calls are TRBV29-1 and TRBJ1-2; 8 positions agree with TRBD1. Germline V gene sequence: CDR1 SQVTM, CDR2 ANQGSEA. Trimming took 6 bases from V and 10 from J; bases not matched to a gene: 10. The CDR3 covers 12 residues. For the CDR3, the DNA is TGCAGCGTAGTAAGGACAGGGAGTGACTACACCTTC. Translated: CSVVRTGSDYTF. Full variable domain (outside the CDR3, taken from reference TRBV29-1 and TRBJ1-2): SAVISQKPSRDICQRGTSLTIQCQVDSQVTMMFWYRQQPGQSLTLIATANQGSEATYESGFVIDKFPISRPNLTFSTLTVSNMSPEDSSIYLCSVVRTGSDYTFGSGTRLTVV.

The CDR3 DNA sequence: TGTGCCAGCAGCAGGGCGGGGGACAGCCTTCAAGAGACCCAGTACTTC. Translation: CASSRAGDSLQETQYF. The chain employs TRBV6-9 and TRBJ2-5; D possibly uses TRBD1 or TRBD2 (7 bases each). CDR1 and CDR2 (germline): MNHGY, SVAAGI. V was pared by 6 bases and J by 2 bases, with 19 bases between. The length of the CDR3 is 16 residues.

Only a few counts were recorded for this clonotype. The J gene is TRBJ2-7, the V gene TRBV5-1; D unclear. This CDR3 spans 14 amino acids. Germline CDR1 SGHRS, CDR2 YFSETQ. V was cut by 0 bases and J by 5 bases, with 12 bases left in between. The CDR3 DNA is TGCGCCAGCAGCTTGGTAGGCGGACCGGACGAGCAGTACTTC. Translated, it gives CASSLVGGPDEQYF.

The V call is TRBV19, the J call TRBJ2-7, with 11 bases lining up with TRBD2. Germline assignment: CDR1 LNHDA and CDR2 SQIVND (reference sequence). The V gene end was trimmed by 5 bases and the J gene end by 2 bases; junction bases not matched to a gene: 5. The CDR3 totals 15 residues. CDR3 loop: CASSAPSGRTYEQYF. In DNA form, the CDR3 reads TGTGCCAGTAGTGCCCCTAGCGGGAGGACCTACGAGCAGTACTTC.

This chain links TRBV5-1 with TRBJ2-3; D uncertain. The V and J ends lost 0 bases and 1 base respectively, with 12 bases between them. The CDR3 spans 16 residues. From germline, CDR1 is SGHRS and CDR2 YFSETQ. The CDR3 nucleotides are TGCGCCAGCAGCTTGGTGGCTCTTGGGGGCACAGATACGCAGTATTTT. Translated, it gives CASSLVALGGTDTQYF.

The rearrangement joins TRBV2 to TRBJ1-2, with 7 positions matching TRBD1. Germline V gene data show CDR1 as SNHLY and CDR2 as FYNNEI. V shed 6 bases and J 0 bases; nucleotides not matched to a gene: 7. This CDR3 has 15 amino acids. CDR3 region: CASSPGQLANYGYTF. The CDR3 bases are TGTGCCAGCAGCCCGGGACAGCTAGCTAACTATGGCTACACCTTC.

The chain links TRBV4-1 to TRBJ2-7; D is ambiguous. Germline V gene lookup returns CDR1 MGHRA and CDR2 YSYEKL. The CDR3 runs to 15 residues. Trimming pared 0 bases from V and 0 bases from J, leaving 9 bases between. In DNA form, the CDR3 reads TGCGCCAGCAGCCAAGAGGCAGCGAGCTCCTACGAGCAGTACTTC. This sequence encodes CASSQEAASSYEQYF.

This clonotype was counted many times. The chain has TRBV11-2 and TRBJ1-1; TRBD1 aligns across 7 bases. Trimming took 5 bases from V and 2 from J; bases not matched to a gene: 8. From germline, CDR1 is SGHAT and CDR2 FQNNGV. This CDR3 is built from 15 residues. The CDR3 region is CASSPGGTANTEAFF. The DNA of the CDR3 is TGTGCCAGCAGCCCGGGAGGGACAGCAAACACTGAAGCTTTCTTT.

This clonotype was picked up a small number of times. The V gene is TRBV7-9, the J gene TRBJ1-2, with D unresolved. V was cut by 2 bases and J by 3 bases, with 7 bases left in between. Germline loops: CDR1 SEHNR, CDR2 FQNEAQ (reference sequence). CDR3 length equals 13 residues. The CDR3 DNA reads TGTGCCAGCAGCTTACCCCCCGACTATGGCTACACCTTC. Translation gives CASSLPPDYGYTF. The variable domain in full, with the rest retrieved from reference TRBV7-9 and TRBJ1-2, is DTGVSQNPRHKITKRGQNVTFRCDPISEHNRLYWYRQTLGQGPEFLTYFQNEAQLEKSRLLSDRFSAERPKGSFSTLEIQRTEQGDSAMYLCASSLPPDYGYTFGSGTRLTVV.

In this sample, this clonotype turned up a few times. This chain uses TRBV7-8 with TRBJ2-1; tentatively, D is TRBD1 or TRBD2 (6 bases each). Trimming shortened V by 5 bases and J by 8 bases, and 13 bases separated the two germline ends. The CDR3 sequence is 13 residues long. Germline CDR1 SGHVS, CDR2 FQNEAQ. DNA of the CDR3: TGTGCCAGCAGCCTCGGGGGCCCGGATGAGCAGTTCTTC. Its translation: CASSLGGPDEQFF.

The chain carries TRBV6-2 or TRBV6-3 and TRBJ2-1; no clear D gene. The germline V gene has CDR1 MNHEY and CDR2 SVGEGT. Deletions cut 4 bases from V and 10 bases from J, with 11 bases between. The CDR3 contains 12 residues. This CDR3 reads CASSFLIDEQFF. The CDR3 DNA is TGTGCCAGCAGTTTCCTCATCGACGAGCAGTTCTTC.

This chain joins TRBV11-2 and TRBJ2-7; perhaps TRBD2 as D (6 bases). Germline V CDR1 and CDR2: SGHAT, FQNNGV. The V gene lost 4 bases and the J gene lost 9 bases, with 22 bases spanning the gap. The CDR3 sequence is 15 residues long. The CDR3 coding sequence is TGTGCCAGCAGCTCGCGACCGGGAGTAGGTGTAGGGCAGTACTTC. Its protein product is CASSSRPGVGVGQYF.

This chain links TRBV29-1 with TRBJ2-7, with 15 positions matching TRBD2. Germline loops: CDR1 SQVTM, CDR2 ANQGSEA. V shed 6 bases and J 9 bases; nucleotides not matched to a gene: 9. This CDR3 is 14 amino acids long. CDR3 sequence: CSVAQGLAGGRQYF. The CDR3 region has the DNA TGCAGCGTAGCTCAAGGACTAGCGGGAGGGCGGCAGTACTTC.

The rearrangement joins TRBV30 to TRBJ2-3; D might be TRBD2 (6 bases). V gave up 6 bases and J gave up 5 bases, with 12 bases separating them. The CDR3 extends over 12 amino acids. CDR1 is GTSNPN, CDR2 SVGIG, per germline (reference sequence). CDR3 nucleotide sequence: TGTGCCTGCGGAGGGACCCGAGATACGCAGTATTTT. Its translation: CACGGTRDTQYF. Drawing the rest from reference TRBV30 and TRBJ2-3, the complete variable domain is SQTIHQWPATLVQPVGSPLSLECTVEGTSNPNLYWYRQAAGRGLQLLFYSVGIGQISSEVPQNLSASRPQDRQFILSSKKLLLSDSGFYLCACGGTRDTQYFGPGTRLTVL.